These T cell receptor beta chains were read from a single sample in a study of neurological immune-mediated disorders. TCRdb used MiXCR to reprocess the 5' RACE reads, holding one entry per CDR3 protein. This sample has about 49,000 distinct CDR3 sequences; about 9.1% occur once, and the top ten carry roughly 1.6%. Sequencing was carried out using PBMCs. All receptors derive from a woman aged 40 to 50 in good health. CDR3s include the opening cysteine and the closing phenylalanine or tryptophan. A D gene is named only where the DNA matches it firmly. Clone sizes are given selectively: once, few, many, or a class where the clone is expanded.

>NA|many|TRBV5-1|TRBJ2-1
TGCGCCAGCAGTGGTACGAATGAGCAGTTCTTC
CASSGTNEQFF
>NA|many|TRBV3-1|TRBJ2-1
TGTGCCAGCAGCCAAGCGTACCGGGAAGAGCAGTTCTTC
CASSQAYREEQFF
>NA|many|TRBV10-3|TRBJ2-3
TGTGCCATCAGAGGGGCCTTCGTCACAGATACGCAGTATTTT
CAIRGAFVTDTQYF
>NA|many|TRBV3-1|TRBJ1-2
TGTGCCAGCAGCCAAAGGATCCAGAACTATGGCTACACCTTC
CASSQRIQNYGYTF
>TRBD1|many|TRBV5-1|TRBJ1-1
TGCGCCAGCAGCTCGACAGGGGAGTATGGTGAAGCTTTCTTT
CASSSTGEYGEAFF
>NA|many|TRBV20-1|TRBJ1-1
TGCAGAGCCCCGATGGTAGGGTTAGGGGAGAACACTGAAGCTTTCTTT
CRAPMVGLGENTEAFF
>TRBD1|once|TRBV10-3|TRBJ1-2
TGTACCATCAGGGACAGACTATCTAACTATGGCTACACCTTC
CTIRDRLSNYGYTF
>TRBD2|many|TRBV20-1|TRBJ2-3
TGCAGCAGGCGGGAGGGCACAGATACGCAGTATTTT
CSRREGTDTQYF
>TRBD1|many|TRBV7-9|TRBJ1-1
TGTGCCAACAGCGACACTGACAGGGAGAACACTGAAGCTTTCTTT
CANSDTDRENTEAFF
>NA|NA|TRBV5-1|TRBJ1-2
TGCGCCAGCAGCGTACCGGGACTCAACGCGGGCTACACCTTC
CASSVPGLNAGYTF
>NA|many|TRBV7-3|TRBJ1-1
TGTGCCAGCAGCCCCGGCCCCCACAGGGAGGTCGATATATACACTGAAGCTTTCTTT
CASSPGPHREVDIYTEAFF
>TRBD1|NA|TRBV5-1|TRBJ2-3
TGCGCCAGCAGCTCCCTAAGGGGACAGGGGTTTGTGGATACGCAGTATTTT
CASSSLRGQGFVDTQYF
>NA|NA|TRBV2|TRBJ1-2
TGTGCCAGCAAACCTCAACAGGACTATGGCTACACCTTC
CASKPQQDYGYTF
>NA|NA|TRBV20-1|TRBJ2-3
TGCAGCGTCGGGAGTCCGATCACAGATACGCAGTATTTT
CSVGSPITDTQYF
>NA|many|TRBV6-5|TRBJ1-1
TGTGCCAGCAAAGACAGGAGGAACACTGAAGCTTTCTTT
CASKDRRNTEAFF
>NA|few|TRBV6-5|TRBJ1-1
TGTGCCAGCAGTTATACGTCAGGTAGTAACACTGAAGCTTTCTTT
CASSYTSGSNTEAFF
>TRBD2|many|TRBV20-1|TRBJ2-3
TGCAGTGCTAGGAGTGCGGCGGGAGATACTCGTACGCAGTATTTT
CSARSAAGDTRTQYF
>TRBD1|many|TRBV6-1|TRBJ1-3
TGTGCCAGCAGTTTGGGACAGGTCGTTTCTGGAAACACCATATATTTT
CASSLGQVVSGNTIYF
>NA|many|TRBV7-2|TRBJ1-5
TGTGCCAGCAGCCCCTCCACCAGCAATCAGCCCCAGCATTTT
CASSPSTSNQPQHF
>TRBD2|many|TRBV5-1|TRBJ2-1
TGCGCCAGCAGCTCCTTGGCGGGAGAGGTGAATGAGCAGTTCTTC
CASSSLAGEVNEQFF